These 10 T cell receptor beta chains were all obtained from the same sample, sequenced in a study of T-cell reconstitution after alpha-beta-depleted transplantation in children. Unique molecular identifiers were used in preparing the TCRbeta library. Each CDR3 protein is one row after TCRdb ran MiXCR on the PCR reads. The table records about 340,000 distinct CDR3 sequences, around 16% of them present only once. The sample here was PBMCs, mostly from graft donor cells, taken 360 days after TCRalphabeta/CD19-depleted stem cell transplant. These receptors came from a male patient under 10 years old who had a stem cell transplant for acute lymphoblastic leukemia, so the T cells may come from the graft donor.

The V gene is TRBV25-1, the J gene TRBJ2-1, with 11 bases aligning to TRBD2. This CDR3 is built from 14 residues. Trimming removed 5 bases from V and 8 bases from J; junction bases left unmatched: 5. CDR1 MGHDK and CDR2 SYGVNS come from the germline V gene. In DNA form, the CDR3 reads TGTGCCAGCAGTAGGACTAGCGGGTGGGATGAGCAGTTCTTC. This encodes CASSRTSGWDEQFF.

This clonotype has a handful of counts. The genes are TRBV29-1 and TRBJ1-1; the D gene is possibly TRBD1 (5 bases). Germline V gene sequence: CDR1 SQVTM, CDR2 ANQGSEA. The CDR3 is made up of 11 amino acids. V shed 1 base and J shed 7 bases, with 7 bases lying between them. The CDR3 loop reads CSVEGGVEAFF. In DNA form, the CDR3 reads TGCAGCGTTGAAGGAGGGGTTGAAGCTTTCTTT.

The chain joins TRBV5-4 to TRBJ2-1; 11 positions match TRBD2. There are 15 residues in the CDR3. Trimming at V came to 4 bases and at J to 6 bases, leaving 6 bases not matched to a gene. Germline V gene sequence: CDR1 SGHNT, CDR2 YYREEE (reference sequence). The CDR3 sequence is CASSLSGRASNEQFF. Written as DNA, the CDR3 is TGTGCCAGCAGCCTTAGCGGGAGGGCCTCCAATGAGCAGTTCTTC.

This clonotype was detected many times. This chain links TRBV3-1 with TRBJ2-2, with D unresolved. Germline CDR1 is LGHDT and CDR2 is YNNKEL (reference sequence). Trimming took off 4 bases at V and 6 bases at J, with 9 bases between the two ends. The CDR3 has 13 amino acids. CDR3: CASSPLVAGELFF. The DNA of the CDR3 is TGTGCCAGCAGCCCGTTAGTCGCCGGGGAGCTGTTTTTT. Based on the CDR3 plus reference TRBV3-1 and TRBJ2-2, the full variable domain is DTAVSQTPKYLVTQMGNDKSIKCEQNLGHDTMYWYKQDSKKFLKIMFSYNNKELIINETVPNRFSPKSPDKAHLNLHINSLELGDSAVYFCASSPLVAGELFFGEGSRLTVL.

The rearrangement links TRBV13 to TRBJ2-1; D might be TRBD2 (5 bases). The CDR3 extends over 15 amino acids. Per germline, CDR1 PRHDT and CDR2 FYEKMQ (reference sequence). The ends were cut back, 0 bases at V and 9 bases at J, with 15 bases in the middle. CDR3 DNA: TGTGCCAGCAGCTTAGGTCCACTAGGTCACGGTGAGCAGTTCTTC. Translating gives CASSLGPLGHGEQFF.

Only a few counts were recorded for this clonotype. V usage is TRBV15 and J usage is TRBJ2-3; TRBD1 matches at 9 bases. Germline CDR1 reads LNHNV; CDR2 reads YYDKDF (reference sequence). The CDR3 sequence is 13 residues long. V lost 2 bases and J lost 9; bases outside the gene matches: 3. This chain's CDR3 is CATSRPDRGTQYF. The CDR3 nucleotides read TGTGCCACCAGCAGACCGGACAGGGGCACGCAGTATTTT. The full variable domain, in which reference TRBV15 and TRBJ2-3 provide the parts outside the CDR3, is DAMVIQNPRYQVTQFGKPVTLSCSQTLNHNVMYWYQQKSSQAPKLLFHYYDKDFNNEADTPDNFQSRRPNTSFCFLDIRSPGLGDTAMYLCATSRPDRGTQYFGPGTRLTVL.

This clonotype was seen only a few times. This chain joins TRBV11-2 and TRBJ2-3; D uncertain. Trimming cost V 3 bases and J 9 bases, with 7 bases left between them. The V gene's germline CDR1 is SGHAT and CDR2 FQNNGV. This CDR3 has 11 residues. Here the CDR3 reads CASSFPLTQYF. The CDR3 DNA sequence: TGTGCCAGCAGCTTCCCTTTGACGCAGTATTTT.

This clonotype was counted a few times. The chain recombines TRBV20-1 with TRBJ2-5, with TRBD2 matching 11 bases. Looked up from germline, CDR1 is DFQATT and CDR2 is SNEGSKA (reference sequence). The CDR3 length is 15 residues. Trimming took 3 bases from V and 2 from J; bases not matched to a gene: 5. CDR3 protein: CSARPTSGKQETQYF. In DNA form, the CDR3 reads TGCAGTGCTAGGCCGACTAGCGGGAAGCAAGAGACCCAGTACTTC.

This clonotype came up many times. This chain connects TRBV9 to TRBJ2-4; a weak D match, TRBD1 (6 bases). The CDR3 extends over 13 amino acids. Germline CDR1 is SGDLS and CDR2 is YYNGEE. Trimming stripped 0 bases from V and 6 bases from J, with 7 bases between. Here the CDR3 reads CASSVGGGNIQYF. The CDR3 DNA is TGTGCCAGCAGCGTAGGAGGGGGAAACATTCAGTACTTC.

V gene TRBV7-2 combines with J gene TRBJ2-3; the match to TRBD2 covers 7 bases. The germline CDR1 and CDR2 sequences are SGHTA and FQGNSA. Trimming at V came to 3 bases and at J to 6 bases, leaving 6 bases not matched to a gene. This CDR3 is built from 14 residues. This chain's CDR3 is CASSLGLILDTQYF. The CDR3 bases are TGTGCCAGCAGCTTGGGACTAATATTGGATACGCAGTATTTT.